This T cell receptor (beta chain) originates from a study of T-cell reconstitution after alpha-beta-depleted transplantation in children. Overall study results and limits: T-cell counts and diversity at one year post-transplant came mainly from newly produced T cells. Reported findings indicate that, about two months after transplant, alpha-beta T cells came from several hundred expanded clones, which were derived from non-depleted graft cells. From surviving recipient T cells and thymic progenitors came the high day-60 TCRbeta diversity observed in some patients.

It was with unique molecular identifiers that the TCRbeta library was prepared. TCRdb re-called the PCR reads through MiXCR, storing one row per CDR3 protein. The table has 550,000 to 800,000 distinct CDR3 sequences, about an eighth seen once. This clonotype appeared many times. Its specificity is unknown. Between the trimmed V and J ends, which lost 2 bases and 4 bases, there was a span of 20 bases. The CDR3 sequence is 17 residues long. Germline values: CDR1 SGHRS, CDR2 YFSETQ. J is TRBJ2-3 and V is TRBV5-1; D gene ambiguous. This sequence originates from a girl aged 2 to 10 with congenital amegakaryocytic thrombocytopenia, due to receive a stem cell transplant. Material: PBMCs, obtained before TCRalphabeta/CD19-depleted stem cell transplant. The CDR3 reads CASSLRPPAEDADTQYF. In DNA, the CDR3 is TGCGCCAGCAGCTTACGACCGCCGGCGGAAGATGCAGATACGCAGTATTTT.